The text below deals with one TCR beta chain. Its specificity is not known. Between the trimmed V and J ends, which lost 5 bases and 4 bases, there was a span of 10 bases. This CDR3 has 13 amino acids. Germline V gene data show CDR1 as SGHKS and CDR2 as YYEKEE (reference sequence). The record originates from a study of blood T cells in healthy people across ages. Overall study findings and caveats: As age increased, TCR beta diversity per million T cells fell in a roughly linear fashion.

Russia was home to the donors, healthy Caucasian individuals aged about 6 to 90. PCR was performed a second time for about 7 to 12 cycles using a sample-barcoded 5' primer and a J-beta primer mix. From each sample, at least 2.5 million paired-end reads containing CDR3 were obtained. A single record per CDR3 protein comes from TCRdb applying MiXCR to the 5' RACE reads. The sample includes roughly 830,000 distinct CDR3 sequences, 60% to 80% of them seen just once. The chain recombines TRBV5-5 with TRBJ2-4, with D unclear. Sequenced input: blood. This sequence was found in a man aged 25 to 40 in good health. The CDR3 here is CASRTWAKNIQYF. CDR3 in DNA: TGTGCCAGCAGAACTTGGGCTAAAAACATTCAGTACTTC.